Presented here are 26 T cell receptor beta chains from one specimen sequenced in a study of blood T cell repertoires in COVID-19. Only in-frame clones appear in the TCRdb table, and some are missing; sequencing was by immunoSEQ multiplex PCR. This sample yields a few hundred thousand clones, of which roughly nine tenths are seen a single time; around 18% belongs to the top ten. The sample consisted of PBMCs or T cells enriched from blood (not recorded which). Receptor source: a woman under 40 who had recovered from COVID-19.

The V and J genes are TRBV4-2 and TRBJ1-6, with unresolved D. The V end lost 0 bases, the J end lost 4 bases, and 7 bases lay between the germline ends. The CDR3 has 15 residues. The germline V gene has CDR1 LGHNA and CDR2 YNFKEQ. The CDR3 loop reads CASSQEQRYNSPLHF. CDR3 coding DNA: TGTGCCAGCAGCCAAGAACAGAGATATAATTCACCCCTCCACTTT.

CDR3 sequence (DNA): TGTGCCAGCAGTTTCAGGGGGTCAGATACGCAGTATTTT. This sequence encodes CASSFRGSDTQYF. V gene TRBV12-3 or TRBV12-4 combines with J gene TRBJ2-3; TRBD1 matches 7 bases. The CDR3 totals 13 residues. V trimming: 3 bases; J trimming: 4 bases; junction bases outside the gene matches: 1.

This chain joins TRBV28 and TRBJ2-5; 9 bases agree with TRBD2. This CDR3 is built from 14 residues. The germline CDR1 and CDR2 sequences are MDHEN and SYDVKM. The V segment lost 6 bases and the J segment 6 bases; nucleotides outside the gene matches: 8. This CDR3 is CASSRMAGGKTQYF. The CDR3 DNA reads TGTGCCAGCAGCAGGATGGCGGGAGGGAAGACCCAGTACTTC.

The chain links TRBV28 to TRBJ2-1, with 7 bases matching TRBD1. The J segment lost 0 bases and the V segment lost 5 bases, leaving 13 bases of the junction unmatched. The CDR3 consists of 18 residues. Germline-derived CDR1 and CDR2 are MDHEN and SYDVKM. The CDR3 DNA reads TGTGCCAGCAGTCCCCCGGTACAGGGGACCAGCTCCTACAATGAGCAGTTCTTC. Protein: CASSPPVQGTSSYNEQFF.

The chain has TRBV6-4 and TRBJ1-2, with D possibly matching TRBD1 (5 bases). This CDR3 is 14 amino acids long. In germline, CDR1 is MRHNA, CDR2 SNTAGT. The V end was cut by 6 bases, the J end by 8 bases, with 19 bases between. CDR3 bases: TGTGCCAGCAGCCCCCGGGAGGGGTTCTCGGGCTACACCTTC. It translates to CASSPREGFSGYTF.

DNA of the CDR3: TGTGCCAGCAGCGGTCCGGGAAGAGGCTACGAGCAGTACTTC. Its protein product is CASSGPGRGYEQYF. The chain has TRBV28 and TRBJ2-7; D possibly corresponds to TRBD2 (5 bases). V lost 6 bases and J lost 3, with 15 bases in between. Germline V gene sequence: CDR1 MDHEN, CDR2 SYDVKM. The CDR3 sequence is 14 residues long.

The chain employs TRBV7-9 and TRBJ1-4; a possible D gene is TRBD1 (5 bases). CDR1 and CDR2 from the germline V gene are SEHNR and FQNEAQ (reference sequence). Trimming left V 6 bases short and J 8 bases short, with 19 bases between. The CDR3 has 15 residues. CDR3 in DNA: TGTGCCAGCAGTTCTAGCCGGGGGGATCGGGAAAAACTGTTTTTT. This encodes CASSSSRGDREKLFF.

The chain employs TRBV19 and TRBJ2-7, with 10 bases matching TRBD1. Trimming took 7 bases from V and 4 from J; bases not matched to a gene: 7. CDR3 size: 14 residues. CDR1 is LNHDA and CDR2 is SQIVND in the germline V gene (reference sequence). The CDR3 DNA sequence: TGTGCCAGTACTCAGGGACAGGGGATTTACGAGCAGTACTTC. Translation: CASTQGQGIYEQYF.

The chain couples TRBV27 to TRBJ2-7; 8 nucleotides align to TRBD1. J was trimmed by 6 bases and V by 5 bases; bases with no gene match: 15. This CDR3 contains 16 residues. Germline V gene sequence: CDR1 MNHEY, CDR2 SMNVEV (reference sequence). The CDR3 sequence is CASSVLQRQGLGEQYF. The CDR3 DNA reads TGTGCCAGCAGTGTCCTCCAACGACAGGGGCTGGGCGAGCAGTACTTC.

The chain is built from TRBV6-5 and TRBJ2-5, with a possible D match to TRBD2 (7 bases). The germline gives CDR1 MNHEY, CDR2 SVGAGI. The length of the CDR3 is 15 residues. Trimming cost V 0 bases and J 5 bases, with 13 bases left between them. CDR3 bases: TGTGCCAGCAGTTACTCGGCGGGGGCAGGGGAGACCCAGTACTTC. This codes for CASSYSAGAGETQYF.

The table lists this clone with a count of one. J is TRBJ2-3 and V is TRBV9; tentatively, D is TRBD1 (5 bases). Trimming shortened V by 0 bases and J by 6 bases, and 11 bases separated the two germline ends. This CDR3 is 14 amino acids long. The germline V gene has CDR1 SGDLS and CDR2 YYNGEE. CDR3: CASSVEGVSDTQYF. The CDR3 nucleotides are TGTGCCAGCAGCGTAGAAGGGGTTTCGGATACGCAGTATTTT.

This clone has just one count. This chain joins TRBV7-2 and TRBJ1-5, with 7 bases aligning to TRBD1. Germline trimming cut 5 bases from V and 2 bases from J; bases unmatched to any gene: 9. The CDR3 extends over 16 amino acids. The germline V gene encodes CDR1 SGHTA and CDR2 FQGNSA. CDR3 loop: CASSLQGGLGNQPQHF. CDR3 DNA: TGTGCCAGCAGCCTACAAGGGGGCCTAGGCAATCAGCCCCAGCATTTT.

The genes are TRBV4-3 and TRBJ2-2; 7 bases agree with TRBD2. Germline V gene lookup returns CDR1 LGHNA and CDR2 YSLEER. J gave up 3 bases and V 0 bases, and 4 bases lay outside the gene matches. The CDR3 loop spans 16 amino acids. This chain's CDR3 is CASSQEPREHTGELFF. The CDR3 nucleotides are TGCGCCAGCAGCCAAGAGCCGCGGGAGCACACCGGGGAGCTGTTTTTT.

This clone was observed a single time. The chain has TRBV29-1 and TRBJ1-1, with TRBD1 identical over 12 bases. The germline CDR1 and CDR2 sequences are SQVTM and ANQGSEA. CDR3 length: 16 residues. Losses at the gene ends were 7 bases for V and 4 bases for J; bases not matched to a gene: 13. In DNA, the CDR3 is TGCAGCGCGTTGGGGACAGGGGGCTTCGGTTTCACTGAAGCTTTCTTT. Its protein is CSALGTGGFGFTEAFF.

The sample holds one count of this clone. This sequence joins TRBV2 and TRBJ2-5; 13 bases line up with TRBD2. This CDR3 is 16 amino acids long. The junction had 6 bases not matched to a gene; V was cut back by 6 bases and J by 2 bases. Germline V gene data show CDR1 as SNHLY and CDR2 as FYNNEI. CDR3 sequence reads: CASRGLTSGGQETQYF. The CDR3 nucleotides read TGTGCCAGCAGGGGTCTGACTAGCGGGGGGCAAGAGACCCAGTACTTC.

The genes are TRBV5-1 and TRBJ1-1; 10 bases line up with TRBD1. CDR3 length: 16 residues. Trimming cost V 4 bases and J 0 bases; bases outside gene matches: 6. From germline, CDR1 is SGHRS and CDR2 YFSETQ. The chain's CDR3 is CASSLGGTGVNTEAFF. CDR3 nucleotide sequence: TGCGCCAGCAGCCTCGGGGGGACAGGGGTGAACACTGAAGCTTTCTTT. The variable domain in full, with the rest retrieved from reference TRBV5-1 and TRBJ1-1, is KAGVTQTPRYLIKTRGQQVTLSCSPISGHRSVSWYQQTPGQGLQFLFEYFSETQRNKGNFPGRFSGRQFSNSRSEMNVSTLELGDSALYLCASSLGGTGVNTEAFFGQGTRLTVV.

This chain uses TRBV7-2 with TRBJ2-1; the match to TRBD2 covers 10 bases. The CDR3 extends over 15 amino acids. V lost 5 bases to trimming and J lost 7 bases; unmatched junction nucleotides: 8. From germline, CDR1 is SGHTA and CDR2 FQGNSA. DNA for the CDR3: TGTGCCAGCAGCCAAAGGACTAGCGGATGGAATGAGCAGTTCTTC. Its translation is CASSQRTSGWNEQFF.

The chain is built from TRBV1 and TRBJ1-2; TRBD1 is taken as the D call from the table, unchecked against the DNA. TRBV1 is reported as a pseudogene. The CDR3 contains 16 residues. The CDR3 sequence: CTSSQAKPRGNYGYTF. DNA for the CDR3: TGCACCAGCAGCCAAGCCAAGCCCAGGGGTAACTATGGCTACACCTTC.

This clone appeared a single time. The chain joins TRBV4-1 to TRBJ2-1, with TRBD2 matching over 7 bases. J was trimmed by 3 bases and V by 0 bases; bases with no gene match: 5. Germline lookup yields CDR1 MGHRA and CDR2 YSYEKL. The CDR3 is made up of 16 amino acids. CDR3 bases: TGCGCCAGCAGCCAAGATCCAGCGGGGAGCTACAATGAGCAGTTCTTC. Translated, it gives CASSQDPAGSYNEQFF.

This chain joins TRBV28 and TRBJ1-4; 9 nucleotides align to TRBD1. V lost 2 bases and J lost 6; bases outside the gene matches: 7. This CDR3 comprises 16 residues. Germline V gene sequence: CDR1 MDHEN, CDR2 SYDVKM. The DNA of the CDR3 is TGTGCCAGCAGTTTAACCGGGACAGGGAATGATGAAAAACTGTTTTTT. This sequence encodes CASSLTGTGNDEKLFF.

This chain joins TRBV15 and TRBJ2-5; 8 bases line up with TRBD2. Per germline, CDR1 LNHNV and CDR2 YYDKDF (reference sequence). V was clipped by 0 bases and J by 4 bases; unmatched bases: 7. The CDR3 is made up of 16 amino acids. The CDR3 reads CATSRERAGEGETQYF. The CDR3 nucleotides are TGTGCCACCAGCAGAGAGAGAGCGGGGGAGGGAGAGACCCAGTACTTC.

The rearrangement uses TRBV27 and TRBJ2-1; 14 positions match TRBD2. The CDR3 extends over 16 amino acids. J gave up 4 bases and V 4 bases, and 3 bases lay outside the gene matches. From germline, CDR1 is MNHEY and CDR2 SMNVEV (reference sequence). The CDR3 DNA reads TGTGCCAGCAGTTCCCGACTAGCGGGGGGGTACAATGAGCAGTTCTTC. The encoded protein is CASSSRLAGGYNEQFF.

In DNA form, the CDR3 reads TGTGCCTGGAGGCCAGGGCTAGCGGGGGAACAAGAGACCCAGTACTTC. Translated, it gives CAWRPGLAGEQETQYF. The chain uses TRBV30 and TRBJ2-5; TRBD2 agrees at 10 bases. The CDR3 spans 16 residues. Trimming cost V 3 bases and J 2 bases; bases outside gene matches: 9. Germline values: CDR1 GTSNPN, CDR2 SVGIG (reference sequence). Based on the CDR3 plus reference TRBV30 and TRBJ2-5, the full variable domain is SQTIHQWPATLVQPVGSPLSLECTVEGTSNPNLYWYRQAAGRGLQLLFYSVGIGQISSEVPQNLSASRPQDRQFILSSKKLLLSDSGFYLCAWRPGLAGEQETQYFGPGTRLLVL.

V is TRBV28 and J is TRBJ2-1; D is unresolved. The CDR3 runs to 12 residues. V lost 8 bases and J lost 5, with 10 bases in between. Germline loops: CDR1 MDHEN, CDR2 SYDVKM. DNA for the CDR3: TGTGCCAGCCAACCTCAGAACAATGAGCAGTTCTTC. It codes for CASQPQNNEQFF.

The chain has TRBV11-3 and TRBJ2-5; 9 nucleotides align to TRBD1. Germline assignment: CDR1 SGHNT and CDR2 YENEEA. CDR3 length: 15 residues. Unmatched junction bases numbered 7, after V lost 4 bases and J lost 4 bases. The CDR3 loop reads CASSSGTGLRETQYF. CDR3 DNA: TGTGCCAGCAGCTCGGGGACAGGGTTGAGAGAGACCCAGTACTTC.

V is TRBV7-2 and J is TRBJ2-7, with D perhaps matching TRBD2 (7 bases). Germline CDR1 reads SGHTA; CDR2 reads FQGNSA. V dropped 0 bases and J dropped 6 bases, with 12 bases sitting between them. The CDR3 contains 14 residues. The CDR3 DNA reads TGTGCCAGCAGCTTAGCGGGGGGGCCCCTCGAGCAGTACTTC. It encodes CASSLAGGPLEQYF.